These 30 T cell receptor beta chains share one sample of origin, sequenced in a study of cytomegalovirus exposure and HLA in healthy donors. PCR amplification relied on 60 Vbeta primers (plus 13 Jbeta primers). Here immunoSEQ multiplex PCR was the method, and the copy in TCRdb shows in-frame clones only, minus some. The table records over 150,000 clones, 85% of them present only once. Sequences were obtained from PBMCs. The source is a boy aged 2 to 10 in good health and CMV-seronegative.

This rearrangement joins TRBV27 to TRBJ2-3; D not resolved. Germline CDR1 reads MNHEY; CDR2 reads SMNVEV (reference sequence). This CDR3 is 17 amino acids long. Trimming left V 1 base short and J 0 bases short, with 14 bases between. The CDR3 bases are TGTGCCAGCAGTTTATATTTCCCTAATCCTAGCACAGATACGCAGTATTTT. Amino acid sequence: CASSLYFPNPSTDTQYF.

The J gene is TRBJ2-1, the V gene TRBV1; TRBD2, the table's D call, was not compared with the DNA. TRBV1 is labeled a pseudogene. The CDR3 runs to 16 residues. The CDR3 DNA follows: TGCACCAGCAGCCAAGCTGGCGGGGGACGATACAATGAGCAGTTCTTC. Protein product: CTSSQAGGGRYNEQFF.

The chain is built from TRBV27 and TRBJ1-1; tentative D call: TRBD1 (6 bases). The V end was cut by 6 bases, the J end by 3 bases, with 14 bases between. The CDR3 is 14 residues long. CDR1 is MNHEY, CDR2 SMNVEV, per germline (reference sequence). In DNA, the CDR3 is TGTGCCAGCAGCCGTGAGAGGGGGTACACTGAAGCTTTCTTT. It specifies CASSRERGYTEAFF.

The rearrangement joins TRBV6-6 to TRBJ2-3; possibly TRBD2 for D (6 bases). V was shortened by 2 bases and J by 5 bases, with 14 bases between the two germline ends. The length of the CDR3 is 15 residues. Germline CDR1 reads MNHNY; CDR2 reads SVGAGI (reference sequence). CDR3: CASSYTLIGGDTQYF. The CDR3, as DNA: TGTGCCAGCAGTTACACACTTATCGGGGGAGATACGCAGTATTTT.

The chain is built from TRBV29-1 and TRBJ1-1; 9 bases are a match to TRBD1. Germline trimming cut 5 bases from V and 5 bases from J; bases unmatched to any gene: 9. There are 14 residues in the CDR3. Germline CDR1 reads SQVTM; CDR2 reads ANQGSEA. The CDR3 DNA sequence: TGCAGCGTTTCGACAGGGGGTGGGAGGACTGAAGCTTTCTTT. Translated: CSVSTGGGRTEAFF.

The CDR3 here is CSVVGQGRGYEQFF. The CDR3 nucleotides are TGCAGCGTTGTGGGACAGGGGAGAGGTTATGAGCAGTTCTTC. This chain links TRBV29-1 with TRBJ2-1, with 10 bases that match TRBD1. This CDR3 comprises 14 residues. Trimming cost V 4 bases and J 8 bases; bases outside gene matches: 8. CDR1 is SQVTM and CDR2 is ANQGSEA in the germline V gene.

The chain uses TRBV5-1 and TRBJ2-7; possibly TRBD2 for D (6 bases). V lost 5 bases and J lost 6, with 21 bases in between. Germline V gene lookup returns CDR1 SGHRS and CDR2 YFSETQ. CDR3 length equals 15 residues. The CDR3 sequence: CASRPSGVLGSEQYF. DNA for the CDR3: TGCGCCAGCAGGCCCTCGGGGGTTTTGGGCTCCGAGCAGTACTTC.

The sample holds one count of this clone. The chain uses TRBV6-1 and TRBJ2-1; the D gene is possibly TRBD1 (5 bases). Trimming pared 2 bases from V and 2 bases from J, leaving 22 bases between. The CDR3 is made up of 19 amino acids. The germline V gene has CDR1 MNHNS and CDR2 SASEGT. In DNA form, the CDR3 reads TGTGCCAGCAGTGAAAGGGGCCCCTTTCCGGGTAGTCCCTACAATGAGCAGTTCTTC. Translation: CASSERGPFPGSPYNEQFF.

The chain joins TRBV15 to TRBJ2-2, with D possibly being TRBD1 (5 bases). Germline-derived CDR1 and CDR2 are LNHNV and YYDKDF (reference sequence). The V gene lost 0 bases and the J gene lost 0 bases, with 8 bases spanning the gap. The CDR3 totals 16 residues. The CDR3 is CATSREVQANTGELFF. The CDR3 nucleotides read TGTGCCACCAGCAGAGAGGTACAGGCGAACACCGGGGAGCTGTTTTTT.

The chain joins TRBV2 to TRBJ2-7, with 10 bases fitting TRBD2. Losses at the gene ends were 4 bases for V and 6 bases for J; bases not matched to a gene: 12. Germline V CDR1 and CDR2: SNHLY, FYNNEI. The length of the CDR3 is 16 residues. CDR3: CASSARRASGGSEQYV. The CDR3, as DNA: TGTGCCAGCAGTGCCCGAAGGGCTAGCGGGGGTAGCGAGCAGTACGTC.

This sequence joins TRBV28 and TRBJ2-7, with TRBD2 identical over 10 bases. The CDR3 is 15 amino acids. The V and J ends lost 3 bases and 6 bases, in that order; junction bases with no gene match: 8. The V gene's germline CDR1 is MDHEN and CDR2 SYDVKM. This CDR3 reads CASSFASGGAFEQYV. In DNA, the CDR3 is TGTGCCAGCAGTTTTGCTAGCGGGGGAGCGTTCGAGCAGTACGTC.

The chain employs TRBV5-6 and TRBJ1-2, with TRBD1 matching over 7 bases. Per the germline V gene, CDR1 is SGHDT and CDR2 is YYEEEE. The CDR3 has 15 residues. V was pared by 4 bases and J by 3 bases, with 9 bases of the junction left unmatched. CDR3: CASSLKKRGHYGYTF. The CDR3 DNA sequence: TGTGCCAGCAGCCTAAAGAAGAGGGGGCACTATGGCTACACCTTC.

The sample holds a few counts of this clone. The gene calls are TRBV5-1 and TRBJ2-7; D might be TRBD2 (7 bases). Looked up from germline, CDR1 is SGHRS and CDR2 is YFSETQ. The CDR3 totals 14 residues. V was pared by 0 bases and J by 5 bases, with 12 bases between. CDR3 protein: CASSLGGGGHEQYV. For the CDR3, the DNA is TGCGCCAGCAGCTTGGGAGGGGGGGGCCACGAGCAGTACGTC.

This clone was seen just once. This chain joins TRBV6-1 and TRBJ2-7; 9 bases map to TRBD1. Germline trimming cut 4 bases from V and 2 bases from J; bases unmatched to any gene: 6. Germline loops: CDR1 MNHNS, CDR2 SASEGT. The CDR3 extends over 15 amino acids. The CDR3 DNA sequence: TGTGCCAGCAGTGCCCGGACAGGGGCACCCTACGAGCAGTACTTC. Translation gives CASSARTGAPYEQYF.

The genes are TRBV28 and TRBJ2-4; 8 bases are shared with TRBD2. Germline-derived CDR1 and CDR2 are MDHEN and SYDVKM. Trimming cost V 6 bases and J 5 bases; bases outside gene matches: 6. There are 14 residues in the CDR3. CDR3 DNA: TGTGCCAGCAGCCCGGGGGGGCGCCAAAACATTCAGTACTTC. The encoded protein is CASSPGGRQNIQYF.

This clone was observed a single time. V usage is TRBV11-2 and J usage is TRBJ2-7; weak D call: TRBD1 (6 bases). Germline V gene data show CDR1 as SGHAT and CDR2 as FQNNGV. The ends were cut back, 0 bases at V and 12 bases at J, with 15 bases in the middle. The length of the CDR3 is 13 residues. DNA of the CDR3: TGTGCCAGCAGCTTAGATCGTCGACAGGAAACGTACTTC. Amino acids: CASSLDRRQETYF.

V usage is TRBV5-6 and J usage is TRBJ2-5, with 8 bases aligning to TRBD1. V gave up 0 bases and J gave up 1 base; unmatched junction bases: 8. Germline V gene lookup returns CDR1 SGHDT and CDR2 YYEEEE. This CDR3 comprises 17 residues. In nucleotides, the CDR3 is TGTGCCAGCAGCTTGGAACAGGGGGTGAAAGTCCAAGAGACCCAGTACTTC. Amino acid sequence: CASSLEQGVKVQETQYF.

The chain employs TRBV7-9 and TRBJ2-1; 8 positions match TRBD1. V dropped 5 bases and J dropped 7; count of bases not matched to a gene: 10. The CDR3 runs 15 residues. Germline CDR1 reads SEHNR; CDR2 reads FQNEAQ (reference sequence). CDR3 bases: TGTGCCAGCAGCGAGCCCCCCCGACAGGGGAATGAGCAGTTCTTC. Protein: CASSEPPRQGNEQFF.

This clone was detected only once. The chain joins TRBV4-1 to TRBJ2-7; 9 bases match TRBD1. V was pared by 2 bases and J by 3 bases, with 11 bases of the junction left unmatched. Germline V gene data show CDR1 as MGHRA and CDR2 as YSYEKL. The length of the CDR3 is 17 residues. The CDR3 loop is CASSQTPGTGKLYEQYF. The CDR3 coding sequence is TGCGCCAGCAGCCAAACCCCGGGGACAGGGAAGCTCTACGAGCAGTACTTC.

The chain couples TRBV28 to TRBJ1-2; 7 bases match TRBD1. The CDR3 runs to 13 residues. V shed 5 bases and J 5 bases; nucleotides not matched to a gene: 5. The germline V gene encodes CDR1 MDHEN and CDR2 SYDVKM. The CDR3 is CASSPRGRYGYTF. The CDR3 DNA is TGTGCCAGCAGTCCCAGGGGGAGGTATGGCTACACCTTC.

The CDR3 loop is CASSYRTPRQGGGYGYTF. CDR3 DNA: TGTGCCAGCAGTTATCGGACCCCAAGACAGGGTGGCGGTTATGGCTACACCTTC. This rearrangement joins TRBV28 to TRBJ1-2, with 7 bases matching TRBD1. V trimming: 4 bases; J trimming: 5 bases; junction bases outside the gene matches: 19. The CDR3 consists of 18 residues. CDR1 and CDR2 (germline): MDHEN, SYDVKM.

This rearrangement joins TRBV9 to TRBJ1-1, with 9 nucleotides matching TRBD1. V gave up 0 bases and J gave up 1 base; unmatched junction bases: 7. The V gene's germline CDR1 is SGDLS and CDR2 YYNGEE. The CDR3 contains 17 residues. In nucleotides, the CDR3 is TGTGCCAGCAGCGTAGCCTCACAGGGGGCGAGGAACACTGAAGCTTTCTTT. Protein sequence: CASSVASQGARNTEAFF.

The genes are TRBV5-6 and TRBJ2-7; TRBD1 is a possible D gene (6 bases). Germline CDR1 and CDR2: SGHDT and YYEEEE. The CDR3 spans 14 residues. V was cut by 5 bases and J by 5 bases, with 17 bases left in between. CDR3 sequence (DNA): TGTGCCAGCAGTTCTACAGGGTTAACGGACGAGCAGTACGTC. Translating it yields CASSSTGLTDEQYV.

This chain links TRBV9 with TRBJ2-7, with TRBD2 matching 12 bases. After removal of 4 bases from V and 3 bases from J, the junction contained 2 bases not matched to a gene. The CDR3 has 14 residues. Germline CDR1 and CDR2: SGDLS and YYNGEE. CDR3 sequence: CASSPGLAGYEQYF. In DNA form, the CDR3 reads TGTGCCAGCAGCCCGGGACTAGCGGGCTACGAGCAGTACTTC.

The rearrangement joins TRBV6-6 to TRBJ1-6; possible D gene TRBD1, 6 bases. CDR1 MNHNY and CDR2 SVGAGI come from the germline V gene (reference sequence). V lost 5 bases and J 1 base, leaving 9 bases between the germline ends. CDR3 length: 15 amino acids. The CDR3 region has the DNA TGTGCCAGCAGTCAGACAGGATCCTATAATTCACCCCTCCACTTT. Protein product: CASSQTGSYNSPLHF.

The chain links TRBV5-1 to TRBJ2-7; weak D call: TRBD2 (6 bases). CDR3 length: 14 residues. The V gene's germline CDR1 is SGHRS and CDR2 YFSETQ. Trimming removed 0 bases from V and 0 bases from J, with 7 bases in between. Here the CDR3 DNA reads TGCGCCAGCAGCTTGGGGACTACCTCCTACGAGCAGTACTTC. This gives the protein CASSLGTTSYEQYF. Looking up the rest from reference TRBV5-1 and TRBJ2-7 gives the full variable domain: KAGVTQTPRYLIKTRGQQVTLSCSPISGHRSVSWYQQTPGQGLQFLFEYFSETQRNKGNFPGRFSGRQFSNSRSEMNVSTLELGDSALYLCASSLGTTSYEQYFGPGTRLTVT.

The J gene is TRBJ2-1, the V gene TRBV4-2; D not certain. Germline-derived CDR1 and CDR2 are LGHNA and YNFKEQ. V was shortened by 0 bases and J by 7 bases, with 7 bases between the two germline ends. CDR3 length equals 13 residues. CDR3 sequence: CASSQDKRNEQFF. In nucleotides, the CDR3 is TGTGCCAGCAGCCAAGATAAACGGAATGAGCAGTTCTTC.

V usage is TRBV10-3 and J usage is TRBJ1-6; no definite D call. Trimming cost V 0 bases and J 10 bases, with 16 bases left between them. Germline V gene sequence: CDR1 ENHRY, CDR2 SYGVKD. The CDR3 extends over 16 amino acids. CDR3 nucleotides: TGTGCCATCAGTGAGTCGGGCAGGCGAAGGGAGTCACCCCTCCACTTT. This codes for CAISESGRRRESPLHF.

CDR3 in amino acids: CASSLGGGRARFEAFF. The DNA of the CDR3 is TGTGCCAGCAGCCTCGGGGGGGGGCGCGCTAGGTTTGAAGCTTTCTTT. The chain joins TRBV5-4 to TRBJ1-1, with D possibly matching TRBD1 (6 bases). V was clipped by 4 bases and J by 7 bases, with 23 bases between them. Germline loops: CDR1 SGHNT, CDR2 YYREEE (reference sequence). The CDR3 is 16 residues long.

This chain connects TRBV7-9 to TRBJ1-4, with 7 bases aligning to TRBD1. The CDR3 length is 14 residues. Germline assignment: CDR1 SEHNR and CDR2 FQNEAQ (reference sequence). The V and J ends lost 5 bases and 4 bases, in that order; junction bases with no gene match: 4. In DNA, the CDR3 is TGTGCCAGCAGCCCGACAGGGTATAATGAAAAACTGTTTTTT. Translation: CASSPTGYNEKLFF.